The T cell receptor beta chain under discussion was sequenced for a study of CD4 and CD8 cells across lung adenocarcinoma regions. Each CDR3 protein gets one entry after TCRdb re-called the PCR reads with MiXCR. The sample yields 16,000 or so distinct CDR3 sequences, just under 55% seen once. This clonotype ranks as medium-sized. The CDR3 is made up of 13 amino acids. CDR1 is MNHNS, CDR2 SASEGT, per germline. V shed 3 bases and J 5 bases; nucleotides not matched to a gene: 3. The sample taken for sequencing was CD8+ T cells from the center of a lung tumor. This sequence originates from a female donor with lung adenocarcinoma. The CD4 and CD8 labels of this study may be unreliable. This chain uses TRBV6-1 with TRBJ1-2, with 7 bases matching TRBD1. DNA for the CDR3: TGTGCCAGCAGTGACAGGGGGTCATATGGCTACACCTTC. It encodes CASSDRGSYGYTF.